The rows below give T cell receptor beta chains drawn from one sample of a study of PD-1 blockade in classical Hodgkin lymphoma. Some clones are missing from TCRdb's copy, which holds only in-frame ones; the method was immunoSEQ multiplex PCR. The sample shows some 84,000 clones, 92% of them seen only once. Sequenced material: peripheral blood mononuclear cells (PBMCs), taken before the second cycle of nivolumab. Every receptor here comes from a human donor with classical Hodgkin lymphoma. Both conserved end residues are part of each CDR3. The order of the fields is J gene, D gene, clone size, V gene, CDR3 protein, CDR3 DNA. The D gene is left open where the match is weak. Some rows have no size entry. The others give once, few or many, or a class for an expanded clone.

TRBJ2-1 | TRBD2 | - | TRBV7-2 | CASSWGGGGYNEQFF | TGTGCCAGCAGCTGGGGGGGAGGAGGGTACAATGAGCAGTTCTTC
TRBJ2-7 | TRBD1 | - | TRBV5-4 | CASSSPGQGLYEQYF | TGTGCCAGCAGCTCCCCGGGACAGGGACTCTACGAGCAGTACTTC
TRBJ1-2 | - | - | TRBV28 | CASSYSSGYTF | TGTGCCAGCAGTTATAGTTCTGGCTACACCTTC
TRBJ2-3 | - | - | TRBV5-4 | CASSLASAASTDTQYF | TGTGCCAGCAGCTTGGCCTCAGCGGCAAGCACAGATACGCAGTATTTT
TRBJ2-2 | TRBD1 | - | TRBV5-1 | CASTPSITGGFSGELFF | TGCGCCAGCACACCGAGCATAACAGGGGGTTTTTCCGGGGAGCTGTTTTTT
TRBJ2-5 | - | - | TRBV28 | CASSLAGESETQYF | TGTGCCAGCAGTTTAGCAGGGGAATCAGAGACCCAGTACTTC
TRBJ2-7 | - | - | TRBV18 | CASSPRGYHEQYF | TGTGCCAGCTCACCGCGGGGATACCACGAGCAGTACTTC
TRBJ1-2 | TRBD1 | - | TRBV9 | CASSFGQGLIYGYTF | TGTGCCAGCAGCTTTGGACAGGGTCTGATCTATGGCTACACCTTC
TRBJ2-1 | TRBD2 | - | TRBV4-2 | CASSQGRASGSGNEQFF | TGTGCCAGCAGCCAAGGGCGGGCTAGCGGGAGTGGCAATGAGCAGTTCTTC
TRBJ1-5 | - | - | TRBV13 | CASSTSDSNQPQHF | TGTGCCAGCAGCACCTCGGACAGCAATCAGCCCCAGCATTTT
TRBJ2-7 | - | - | TRBV5-1 | CASSLVTDAYEQYF | TGCGCCAGCAGCTTGGTGACGGACGCCTACGAGCAGTACTTC
TRBJ2-1 | - | - | TRBV4-2 | CASSQEGAPLGEQFF | TGTGCCAGCAGCCAAGAAGGGGCTCCTCTGGGTGAGCAGTTCTTC
TRBJ2-3 | TRBD2 | - | TRBV28 | CASSLGPGGVRTDTQYF | TGTGCCAGCAGTTTGGGGCCTGGGGGGGTACGCACAGATACGCAGTATTTT
TRBJ2-1 | TRBD2 | - | TRBV19 | CASSIYVTSGDNEQFF | TGTGCCAGTAGTATATACGTGACTAGCGGCGACAATGAGCAGTTCTTC
TRBJ1-2 | TRBD1 | - | TRBV5-4 | CASSLGRTGTSYGYTF | TGTGCCAGCAGCTTGGGGCGGACAGGGACCTCCTATGGCTACACCTTC
TRBJ2-7 | TRBD1 | - | TRBV7-8 | CASSPGTGGYEQYF | TGTGCCAGCAGCCCCGGGACAGGGGGCTACGAGCAGTACTTC
TRBJ2-5 | - | - | TRBV28 | CASRASDETQYF | TGTGCCAGCAGAGCGAGTGATGAGACCCAGTACTTC
TRBJ2-5 | - | once | TRBV20-1 | CSASKETQYF | TGCAGTGCTAGTAAAGAGACCCAGTACTTC
TRBJ2-7 | TRBD2 | - | TRBV18 | CASSPLLAGGSYEQYF | TGTGCCAGCTCACCCCTGCTAGCGGGGGGGTCCTACGAGCAGTACTTC
TRBJ2-2 | TRBD2 | - | TRBV7-2 | CASSRLLAGGPSVTGELFF | TGTGCCAGCAGCCGACTCCTAGCGGGAGGGCCCTCGGTCACCGGGGAGCTGTTTTTT
TRBJ2-3 | TRBD2 | - | TRBV9 | CASSVVSASGRTDTQYF | TGTGCCAGCAGCGTAGTGTCGGCTAGCGGGAGGACAGATACGCAGTATTTT
TRBJ2-7 | - | once | TRBV7-9 | CASSSTGKETYEQYF | TGTGCCAGCAGCTCCACAGGGAAGGAGACCTACGAGCAGTACTTC
TRBJ2-7 | TRBD2 | - | TRBV18 | CASSPNLQGAGGYEQYF | TGTGCCAGCTCACCCAATCTTCAAGGAGCGGGAGGCTACGAGCAGTACTTC
TRBJ1-2 | - | few | TRBV5-1 | CASSLDLWTDYGYTF | TGCGCCAGCAGCTTGGATTTGTGGACAGACTATGGCTACACCTTC
TRBJ2-1 | TRBD1 | - | TRBV6-5 | CASSSHRTGAYNEQFF | TGTGCCAGCAGTTCGCACAGGACAGGGGCCTACAATGAGCAGTTCTTC
TRBJ2-2 | TRBD2 | - | TRBV10-3 | CAIKPSGRVAGELFF | TGTGCCATCAAGCCTAGCGGGAGGGTGGCCGGGGAGCTGTTTTTT
TRBJ2-7 | TRBD2 | - | TRBV19 | CAKKPIGAGVPGRYEQYF | TGTGCTAAGAAGCCGATAGGGGCGGGAGTTCCAGGGCGATACGAGCAGTACTTC
TRBJ2-7 | TRBD1 | - | TRBV10-3 | CAIRLEDRASYEQYF | TGTGCCATCAGACTGGAGGACAGGGCCTCCTACGAGCAGTACTTC
TRBJ2-7 | - | - | TRBV5-1 | CASSLSTGSFYEQYF | TGCGCCAGCAGCTTATCAACAGGGTCATTCTACGAGCAGTACTTC
TRBJ2-3 | TRBD1 | once | TRBV11-2 | CASSRQGARSTDTQYF | TGTGCCAGCAGCCGACAGGGGGCACGTAGCACAGATACGCAGTATTTT
TRBJ1-3 | - | - | TRBV11-1 | CASSREGSSGNTIYF | TGTGCCAGCAGCCGAGAGGGATCCTCTGGAAACACCATATATTTT
TRBJ2-7 | TRBD2 | - | TRBV2 | CASSEAAGSSEQYF | TGTGCCAGCAGTGAAGCAGCGGGATCAAGCGAGCAGTACTTC
TRBJ1-2 | - | once | TRBV10-3 | CAIGPGPIF | TGTGCCATCGGCCCGGGACCCATCTTC
TRBJ2-2 | TRBD2 | - | TRBV10-3 | CAIRSGANTGELFF | TGTGCCATCCGTAGCGGGGCGAACACCGGGGAGCTGTTTTTT
TRBJ1-5 | - | - | TRBV5-5 | CASSFTGTRYSNQPQHF | TGTGCCAGCAGCTTTACCGGGACGAGATATAGCAATCAGCCCCAGCATTTT
TRBJ1-2 | TRBD1 | - | TRBV7-2 | CASSLVWAGDRVGYTF | TGTGCCAGCAGCTTAGTGTGGGCCGGAGACAGGGTTGGCTACACCTTC
TRBJ2-2 | - | few | TRBV27 | CASSHSGNTGELFF | TGTGCCAGCAGTCATTCGGGGAACACCGGGGAGCTGTTTTTT
TRBJ2-7 | - | - | TRBV19 | CASSIARGTVGEQYF | TGTGCCAGTAGTATCGCTCGGGGTACGGTCGGCGAGCAGTACTTC
TRBJ1-2 | - | once | TRBV27 | CASSRRHNYGYTF | TGTGCCAGCAGTCGTAGACATAACTATGGCTACACCTTC
TRBJ2-5 | - | - | TRBV9 | CASSEPSAKTQYF | TGTGCCAGCAGCGAACCTTCGGCAAAGACCCAGTACTTC
TRBJ1-5 | TRBD1 | - | TRBV12-5 | CASGLRTGEGQPQHF | TGTGCTAGTGGTTTGCGAACAGGGGAGGGGCAGCCCCAGCATTTT
TRBJ1-2 | TRBD1 | - | TRBV6-6 | CASRGQGGANYGYTF | TGTGCCAGCAGGGGACAGGGGGGAGCTAACTATGGCTACACCTTC
TRBJ2-7 | - | once | TRBV7-3 | CASSLTSGPYEQYF | TGTGCCAGCAGCTTAACTAGCGGCCCCTACGAGCAGTACTTC
TRBJ2-7 | - | once | TRBV7-9 | CASSGGQRSSYEQYF | TGTGCCAGCAGCGGCGGACAGAGAAGCTCCTACGAGCAGTACTTC
TRBJ2-7 | - | once | TRBV28 | CASSLLREQYF | TGTGCCAGCAGTTTACTCCGCGAGCAGTACTTC